This TCR beta chain was captured by sequencing in a study of blood T cell repertoires in COVID-19. Across the whole study: The samples span acute and convalescent COVID-19 from the United States, Italy and Spain.

Sequenced by immunoSEQ multiplex PCR; TCRdb stores in-frame clones only, minus some. The sample holds 110,000 to 150,000 clones, roughly 80% seen once. This receptor was obtained from a woman aged 80 or over with acute or convalescent COVID-19. Sequencing input: peripheral blood.

The DNA of the CDR3 is TGCGCCAGCAGCCATGGACAGGGGACCTATAATTCACCCCTCCACTTT. Its protein product is CASSHGQGTYNSPLHF. V and J are TRBV4-1 and TRBJ1-6, with 9 nucleotides matching TRBD1. This CDR3 spans 16 amino acids. Germline lookup yields CDR1 MGHRA and CDR2 YSYEKL. The V gene end was trimmed by 3 bases and the J gene end by 2 bases; junction bases not matched to a gene: 2.